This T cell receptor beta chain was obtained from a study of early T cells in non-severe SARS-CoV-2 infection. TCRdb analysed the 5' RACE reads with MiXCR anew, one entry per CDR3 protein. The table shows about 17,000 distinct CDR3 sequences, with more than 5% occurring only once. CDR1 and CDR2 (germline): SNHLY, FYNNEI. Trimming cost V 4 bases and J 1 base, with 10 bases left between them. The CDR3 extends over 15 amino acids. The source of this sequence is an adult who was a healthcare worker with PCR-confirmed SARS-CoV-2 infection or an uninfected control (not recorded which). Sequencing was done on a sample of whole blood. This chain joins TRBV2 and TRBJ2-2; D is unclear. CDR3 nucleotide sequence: TGTGCCAGCAGTGTTCGGATCGTGAACACCGGGGAGCTGTTTTTT. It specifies CASSVRIVNTGELFF.